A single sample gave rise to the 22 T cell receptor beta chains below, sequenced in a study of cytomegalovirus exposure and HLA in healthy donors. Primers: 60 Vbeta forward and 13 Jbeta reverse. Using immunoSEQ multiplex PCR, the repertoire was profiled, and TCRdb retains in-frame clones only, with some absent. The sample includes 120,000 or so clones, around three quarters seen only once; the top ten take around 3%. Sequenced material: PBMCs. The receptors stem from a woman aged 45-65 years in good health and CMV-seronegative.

The CDR3 protein is CASSPLAGGPETQYF. In DNA form, the CDR3 reads TGTGCCAGCTCACCTCTAGCGGGAGGGCCGGAGACCCAGTACTTC. This sequence joins TRBV18 and TRBJ2-5; 12 nucleotides align to TRBD2. This CDR3 has 15 amino acids. CDR1 and CDR2 (germline): KGHSH, LQKENI. V shed 3 bases and J 5 bases; nucleotides not matched to a gene: 4.

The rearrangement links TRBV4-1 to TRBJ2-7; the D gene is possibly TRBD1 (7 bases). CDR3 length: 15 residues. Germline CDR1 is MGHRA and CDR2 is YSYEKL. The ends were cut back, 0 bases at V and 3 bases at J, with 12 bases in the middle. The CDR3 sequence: CASSQDMQGGYEQYF. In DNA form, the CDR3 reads TGCGCCAGCAGCCAAGATATGCAGGGGGGCTACGAGCAGTACTTC.

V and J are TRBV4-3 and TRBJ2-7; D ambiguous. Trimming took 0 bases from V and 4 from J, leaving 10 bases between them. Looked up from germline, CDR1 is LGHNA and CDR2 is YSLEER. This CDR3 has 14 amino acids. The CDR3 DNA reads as TGCGCCAGCAGCCAAGATCTGCCGGGTTACGAGCAGTACTTC. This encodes CASSQDLPGYEQYF.

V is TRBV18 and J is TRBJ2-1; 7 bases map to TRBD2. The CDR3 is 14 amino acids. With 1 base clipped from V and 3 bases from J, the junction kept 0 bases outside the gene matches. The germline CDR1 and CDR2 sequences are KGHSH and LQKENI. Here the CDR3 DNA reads TGTGCCAGCTCACCACTAGCGGGCTACAATGAGCAGTTCTTC. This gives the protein CASSPLAGYNEQFF.

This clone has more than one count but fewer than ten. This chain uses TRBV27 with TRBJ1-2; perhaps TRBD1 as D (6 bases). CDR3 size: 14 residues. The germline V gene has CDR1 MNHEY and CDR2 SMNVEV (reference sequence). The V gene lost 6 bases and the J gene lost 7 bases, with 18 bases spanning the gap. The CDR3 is CASSPTQGIGGYTF. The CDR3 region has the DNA TGTGCCAGCAGCCCGACACAGGGAATCGGTGGCTACACCTTC.

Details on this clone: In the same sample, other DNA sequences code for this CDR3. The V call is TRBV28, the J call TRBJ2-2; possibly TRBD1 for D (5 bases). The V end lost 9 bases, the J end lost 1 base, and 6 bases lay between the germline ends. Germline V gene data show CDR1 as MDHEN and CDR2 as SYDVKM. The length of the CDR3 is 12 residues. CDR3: CASGQNTGELFF. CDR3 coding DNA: TGTGCCAGTGGACAGAACACCGGGGAGCTGTTTTTT.

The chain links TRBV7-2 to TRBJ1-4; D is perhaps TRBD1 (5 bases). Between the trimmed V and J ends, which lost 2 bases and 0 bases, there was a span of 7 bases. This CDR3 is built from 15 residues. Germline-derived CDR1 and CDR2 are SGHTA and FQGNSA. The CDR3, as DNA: TGTGCCAGCAGCTTAAGGGGTGCAACTAATGAAAAACTGTTTTTT. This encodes CASSLRGATNEKLFF.

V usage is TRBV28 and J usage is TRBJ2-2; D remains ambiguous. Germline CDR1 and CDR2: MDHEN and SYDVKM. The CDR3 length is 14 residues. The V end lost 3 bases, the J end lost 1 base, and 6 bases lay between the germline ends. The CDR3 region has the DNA TGTGCCAGCAGTTTCCCTAGGAACACCGGGGAGCTGTTTTTT. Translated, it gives CASSFPRNTGELFF.

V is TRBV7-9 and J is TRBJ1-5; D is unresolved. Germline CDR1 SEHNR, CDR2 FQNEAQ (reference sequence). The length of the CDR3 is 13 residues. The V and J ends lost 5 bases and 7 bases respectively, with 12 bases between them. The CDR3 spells CASSPSSGQPQHF. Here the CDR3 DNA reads TGTGCCAGCAGCCCGAGCAGCGGGCAGCCCCAGCATTTT. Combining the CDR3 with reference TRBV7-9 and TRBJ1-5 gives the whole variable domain DTGVSQNPRHKITKRGQNVTFRCDPISEHNRLYWYRQTLGQGPEFLTYFQNEAQLEKSRLLSDRFSAERPKGSFSTLEIQRTEQGDSAMYLCASSPSSGQPQHFGDGTRLSIL.

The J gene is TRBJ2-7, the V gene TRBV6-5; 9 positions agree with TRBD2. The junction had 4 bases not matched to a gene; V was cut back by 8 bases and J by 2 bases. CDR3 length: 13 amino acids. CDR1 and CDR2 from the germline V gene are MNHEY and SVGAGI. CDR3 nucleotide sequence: TGTGCCAGCCAGACTAGCGGAACCTACGAGCAGTACTTC. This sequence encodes CASQTSGTYEQYF.

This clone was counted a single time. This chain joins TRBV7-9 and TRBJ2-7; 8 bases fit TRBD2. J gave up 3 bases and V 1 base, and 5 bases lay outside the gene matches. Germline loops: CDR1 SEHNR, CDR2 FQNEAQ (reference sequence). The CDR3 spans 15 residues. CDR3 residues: CASSLVLADVYEQYF. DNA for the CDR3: TGTGCCAGCAGCTTAGTACTAGCGGACGTCTACGAGCAGTACTTC.

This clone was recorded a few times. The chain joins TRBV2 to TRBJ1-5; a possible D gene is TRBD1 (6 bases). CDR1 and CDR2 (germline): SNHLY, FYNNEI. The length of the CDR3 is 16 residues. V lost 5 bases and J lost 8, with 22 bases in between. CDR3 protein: CASSWGQGQGREPQHF. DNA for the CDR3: TGTGCCAGCAGTTGGGGTCAGGGGCAGGGGAGGGAGCCCCAGCATTTT.

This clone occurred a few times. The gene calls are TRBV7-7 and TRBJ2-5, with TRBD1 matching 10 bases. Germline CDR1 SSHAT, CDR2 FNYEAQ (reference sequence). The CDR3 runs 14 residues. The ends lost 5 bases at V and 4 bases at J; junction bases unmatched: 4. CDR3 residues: CASSPGTGAETQYF. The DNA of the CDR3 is TGTGCCAGCAGCCCCGGGACAGGGGCAGAGACCCAGTACTTC.

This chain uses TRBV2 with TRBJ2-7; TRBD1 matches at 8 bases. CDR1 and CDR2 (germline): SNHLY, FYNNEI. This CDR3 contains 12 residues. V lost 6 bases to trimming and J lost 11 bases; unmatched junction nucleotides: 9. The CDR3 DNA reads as TGTGCCAGCAGGGGGGACAGGTCCATCGAGTACTTC. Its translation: CASRGDRSIEYF.

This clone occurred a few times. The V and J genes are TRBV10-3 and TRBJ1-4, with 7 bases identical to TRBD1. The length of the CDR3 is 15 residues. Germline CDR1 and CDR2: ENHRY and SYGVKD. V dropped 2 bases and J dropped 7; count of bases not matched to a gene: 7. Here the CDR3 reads CAISENLGGSEKLFF. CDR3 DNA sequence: TGTGCCATCAGTGAGAATTTAGGGGGCAGTGAAAAACTGTTTTTT.

CDR3 sequence reads: CASSGSSGGNYGYTF. The CDR3 region has the DNA TGTGCCAGCAGTGGCTCTTCTGGGGGGAACTATGGCTACACCTTC. The rearrangement links TRBV6-1 to TRBJ1-2; D is possibly TRBD1 (5 bases). Trimming stripped 4 bases from V and 2 bases from J, with 14 bases between. CDR3 length: 15 residues. Germline V gene data show CDR1 as MNHNS and CDR2 as SASEGT.

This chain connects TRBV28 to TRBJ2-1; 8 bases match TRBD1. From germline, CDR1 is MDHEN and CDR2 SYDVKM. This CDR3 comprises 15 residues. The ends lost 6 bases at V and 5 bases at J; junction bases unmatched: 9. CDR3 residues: CASSPSGTGDNEQFF. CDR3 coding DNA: TGTGCCAGCAGCCCCTCCGGGACAGGAGACAATGAGCAGTTCTTC.

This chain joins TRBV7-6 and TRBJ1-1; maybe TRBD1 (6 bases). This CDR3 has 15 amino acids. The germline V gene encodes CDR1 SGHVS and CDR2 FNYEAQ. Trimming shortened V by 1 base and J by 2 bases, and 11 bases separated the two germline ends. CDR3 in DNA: TGTGCCAGCAGCTTAGTGGGACAAAGAAACACTGAAGCTTTCTTT. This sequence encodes CASSLVGQRNTEAFF.

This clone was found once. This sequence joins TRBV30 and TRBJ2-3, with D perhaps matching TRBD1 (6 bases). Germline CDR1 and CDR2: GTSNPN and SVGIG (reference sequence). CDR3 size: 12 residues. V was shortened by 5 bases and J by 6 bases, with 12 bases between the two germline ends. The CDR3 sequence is CAWAYREDTQYF. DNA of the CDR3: TGTGCCTGGGCTTACAGGGAGGATACGCAGTATTTT.

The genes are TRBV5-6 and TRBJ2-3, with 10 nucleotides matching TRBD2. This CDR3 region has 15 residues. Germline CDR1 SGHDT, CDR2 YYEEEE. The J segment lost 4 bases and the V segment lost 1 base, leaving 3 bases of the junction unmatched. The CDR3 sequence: CASSLLAGGPDTQYF. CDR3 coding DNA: TGTGCCAGCAGCTTGTTAGCGGGAGGTCCAGATACGCAGTATTTT.

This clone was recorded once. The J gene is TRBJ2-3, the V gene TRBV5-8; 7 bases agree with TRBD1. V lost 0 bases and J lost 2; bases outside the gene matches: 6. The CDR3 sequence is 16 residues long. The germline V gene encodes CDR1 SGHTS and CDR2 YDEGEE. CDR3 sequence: CASSLEGTAHTDTQYF. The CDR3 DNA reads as TGTGCCAGCAGCTTGGAGGGGACAGCACACACAGATACGCAGTATTTT.

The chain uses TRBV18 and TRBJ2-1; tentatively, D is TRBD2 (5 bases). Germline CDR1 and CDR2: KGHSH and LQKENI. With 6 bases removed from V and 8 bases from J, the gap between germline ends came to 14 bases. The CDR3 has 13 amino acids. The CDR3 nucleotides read TGTGCCAGCTCGCTGAACGAGGGCTATGAGCAGTTCTTC. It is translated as CASSLNEGYEQFF.